This T cell receptor (beta chain) was captured in a study of control samples from healthy donors and cancer patients. The germline V gene has CDR1 MNHNY and CDR2 SVGAGI (reference sequence). The length of the CDR3 is 16 residues. Trimming removed 2 bases from V and 0 bases from J, with 13 bases in between. Clones were sequenced by immunoSEQ multiplex PCR, and TCRdb holds only the in-frame ones, with some missing. The sample consists of approximately 100,000 clones, around 89% of them appearing once. This chain connects TRBV6-6 to TRBJ1-1, with D possibly matching TRBD1 (5 bases). The sequence was obtained from a man aged 25-45 years in good health. Source material: blood. In DNA, the CDR3 is TGTGCCAGCAGTTACGGGGGGAACCGAATGAACACTGAAGCTTTCTTT. This sequence encodes CASSYGGNRMNTEAFF.